This T cell receptor beta chain was retrieved from a study of T cells in localized non-small cell lung cancer. Study-wide points: Within adjacent lung there appeared a median about 54 of the top 100 tumor clones.

Germline V gene sequence: CDR1 MGHRA, CDR2 YSYEKL. Trimming cost V 0 bases and J 6 bases, with 12 bases left between them. This CDR3 spans 15 amino acids. Comment on this clone: The antigen is unknown.

Produced via immunoSEQ multiplex PCR; TCRdb's table is partial and in-frame only. This sample yields under 45,000 clones, of which roughly 84% are seen a single time; roughly 8% belongs to the top ten. This rearrangement joins TRBV4-1 to TRBJ2-1; D may match TRBD1 or TRBD2 (5 bases each). This specimen was PBMCs, taken before any cancer treatment. This TCR came from a man between 40 and 75 years old with stage II lung adenocarcinoma. Written as DNA, the CDR3 is TGCGCCAGCAGCCAAGATCGGGGCGGACTCAATGAGCAGTTCTTC. It codes for CASSQDRGGLNEQFF.